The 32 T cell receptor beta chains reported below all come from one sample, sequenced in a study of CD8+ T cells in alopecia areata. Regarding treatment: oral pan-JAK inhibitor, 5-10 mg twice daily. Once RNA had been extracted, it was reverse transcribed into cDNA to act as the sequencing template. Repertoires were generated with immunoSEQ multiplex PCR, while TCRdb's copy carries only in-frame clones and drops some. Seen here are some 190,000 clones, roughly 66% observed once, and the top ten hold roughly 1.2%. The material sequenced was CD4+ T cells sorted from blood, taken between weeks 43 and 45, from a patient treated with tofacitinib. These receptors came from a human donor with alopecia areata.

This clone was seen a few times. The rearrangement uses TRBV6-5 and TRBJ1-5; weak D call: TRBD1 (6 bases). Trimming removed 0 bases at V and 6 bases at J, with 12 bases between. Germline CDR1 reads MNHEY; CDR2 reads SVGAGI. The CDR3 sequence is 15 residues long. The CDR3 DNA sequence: TGTGCCAGCAGTTACTCCAGGGAGGGGGTTCAGCCCCAGCATTTT. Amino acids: CASSYSREGVQPQHF.

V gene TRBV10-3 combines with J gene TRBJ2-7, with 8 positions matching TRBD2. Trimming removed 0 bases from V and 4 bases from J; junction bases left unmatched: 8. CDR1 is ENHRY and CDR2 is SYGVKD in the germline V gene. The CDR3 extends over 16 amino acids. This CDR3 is CAISESVSSGRYEQYF. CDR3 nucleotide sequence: TGTGCCATCAGTGAGTCGGTGTCTAGCGGGCGTTACGAGCAGTACTTC.

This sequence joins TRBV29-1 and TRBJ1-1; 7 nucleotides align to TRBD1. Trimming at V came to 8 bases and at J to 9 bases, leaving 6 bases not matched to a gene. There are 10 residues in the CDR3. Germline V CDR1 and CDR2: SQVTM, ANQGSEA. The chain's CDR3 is CSLGGDQAFF. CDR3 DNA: TGCAGCCTAGGGGGCGACCAAGCTTTCTTT.

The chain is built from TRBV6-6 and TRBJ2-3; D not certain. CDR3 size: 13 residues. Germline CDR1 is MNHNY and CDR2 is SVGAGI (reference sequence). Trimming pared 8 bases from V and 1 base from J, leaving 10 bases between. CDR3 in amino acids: CASQAAGTDTQYF. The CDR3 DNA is TGTGCCAGCCAAGCCGCAGGCACAGATACGCAGTATTTT.

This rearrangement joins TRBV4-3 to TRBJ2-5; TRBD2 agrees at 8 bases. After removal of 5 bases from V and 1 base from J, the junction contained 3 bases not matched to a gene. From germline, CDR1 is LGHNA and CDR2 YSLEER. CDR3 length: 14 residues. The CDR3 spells CASSSSGGQETQYF. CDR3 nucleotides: TGCGCCAGCAGCTCGAGCGGGGGCCAAGAGACCCAGTACTTC.

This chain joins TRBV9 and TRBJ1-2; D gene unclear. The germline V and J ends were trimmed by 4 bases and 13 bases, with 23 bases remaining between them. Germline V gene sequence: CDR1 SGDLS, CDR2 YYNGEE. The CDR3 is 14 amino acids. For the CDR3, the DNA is TGTGCCAGCAGCATGCGGGATGGCCTTATGGCTAGCACCTTC. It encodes CASSMRDGLMASTF.

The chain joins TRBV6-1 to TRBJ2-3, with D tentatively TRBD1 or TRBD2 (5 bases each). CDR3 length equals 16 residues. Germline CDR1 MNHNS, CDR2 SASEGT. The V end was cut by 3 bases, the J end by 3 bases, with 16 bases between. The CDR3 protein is CASSDRRASGTDTQYF. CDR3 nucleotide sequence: TGTGCCAGCAGTGACCGGCGGGCATCAGGGACAGATACGCAGTATTTT.

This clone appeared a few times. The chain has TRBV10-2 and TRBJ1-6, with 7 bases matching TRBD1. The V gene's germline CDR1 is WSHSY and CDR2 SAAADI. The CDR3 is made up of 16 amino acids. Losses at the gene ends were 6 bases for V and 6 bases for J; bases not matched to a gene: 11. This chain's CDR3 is CASRAGTVGINSPLHF. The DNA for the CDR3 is TGCGCCAGCAGAGCCGGGACAGTTGGTATTAATTCACCCCTCCACTTT.

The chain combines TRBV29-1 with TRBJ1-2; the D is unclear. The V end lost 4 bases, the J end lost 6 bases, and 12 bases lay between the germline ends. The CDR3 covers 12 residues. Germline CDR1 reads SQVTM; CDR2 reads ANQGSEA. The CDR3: CSVVGTEHGYTF. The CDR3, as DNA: TGCAGCGTTGTCGGAACAGAACATGGCTACACCTTC.

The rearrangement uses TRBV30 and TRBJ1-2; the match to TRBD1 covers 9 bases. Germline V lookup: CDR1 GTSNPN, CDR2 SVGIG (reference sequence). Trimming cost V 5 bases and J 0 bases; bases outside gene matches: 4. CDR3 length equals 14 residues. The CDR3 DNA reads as TGTGCCTGGGGCCGGGACAGGGCTAACTATGGCTACACCTTC. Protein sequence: CAWGRDRANYGYTF.

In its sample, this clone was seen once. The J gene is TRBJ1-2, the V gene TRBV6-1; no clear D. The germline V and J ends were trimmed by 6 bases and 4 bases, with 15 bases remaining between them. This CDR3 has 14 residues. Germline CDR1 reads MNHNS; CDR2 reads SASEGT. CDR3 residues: CASRGDKTFYGYTF. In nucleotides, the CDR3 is TGTGCCAGCAGGGGAGACAAAACCTTCTATGGCTACACCTTC.

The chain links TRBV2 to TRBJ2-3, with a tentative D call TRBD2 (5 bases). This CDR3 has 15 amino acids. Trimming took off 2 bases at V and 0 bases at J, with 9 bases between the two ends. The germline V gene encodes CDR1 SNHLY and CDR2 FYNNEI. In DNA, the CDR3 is TGTGCCAGCAGTGAATTAGCGTCTAGCACAGATACGCAGTATTTT. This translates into CASSELASSTDTQYF.

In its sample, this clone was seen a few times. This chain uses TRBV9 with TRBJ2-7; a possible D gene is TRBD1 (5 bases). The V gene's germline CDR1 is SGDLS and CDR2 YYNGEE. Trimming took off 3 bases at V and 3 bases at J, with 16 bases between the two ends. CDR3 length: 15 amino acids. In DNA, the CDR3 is TGTGCCAGCAGCGCTCAACCTGGGGCAGGCTACGAGCAGTACTTC. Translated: CASSAQPGAGYEQYF. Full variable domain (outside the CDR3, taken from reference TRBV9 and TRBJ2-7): DSGVTQTPKHLITATGQRVTLRCSPRSGDLSVYWYQQSLDQGLQFLIQYYNGEERAKGNILERFSAQQFPDLHSELNLSSLELGDSALYFCASSAQPGAGYEQYFGPGTRLTVT.

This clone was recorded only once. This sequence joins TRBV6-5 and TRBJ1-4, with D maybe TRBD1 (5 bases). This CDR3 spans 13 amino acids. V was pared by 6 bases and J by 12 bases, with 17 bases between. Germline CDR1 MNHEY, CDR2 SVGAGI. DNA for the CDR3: TGTGCCAGCAGCACCCAACCGTTGGGGGAACTGTTTTTT. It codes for CASSTQPLGELFF.

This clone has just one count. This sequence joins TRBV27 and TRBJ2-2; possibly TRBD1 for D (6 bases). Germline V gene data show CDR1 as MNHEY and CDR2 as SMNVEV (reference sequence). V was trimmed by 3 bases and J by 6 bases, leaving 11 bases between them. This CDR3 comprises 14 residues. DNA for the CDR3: TGTGCCAGCAGTTTGTGGGGGCAGGCCGGGGAGCTGTTTTTT. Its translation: CASSLWGQAGELFF.

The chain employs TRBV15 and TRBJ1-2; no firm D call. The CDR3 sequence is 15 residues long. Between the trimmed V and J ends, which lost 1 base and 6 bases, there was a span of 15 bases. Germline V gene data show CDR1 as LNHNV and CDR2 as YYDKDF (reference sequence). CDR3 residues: CATSRVEGYLDGYTF. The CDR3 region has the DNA TGTGCCACCAGCAGAGTCGAGGGTTACTTAGATGGCTACACCTTC.

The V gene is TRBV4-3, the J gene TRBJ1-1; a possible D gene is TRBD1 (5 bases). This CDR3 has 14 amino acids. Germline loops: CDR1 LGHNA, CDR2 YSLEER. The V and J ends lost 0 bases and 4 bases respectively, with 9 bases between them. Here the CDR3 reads CASSQDLGGTEAFF. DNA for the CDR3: TGCGCCAGCAGCCAAGACTTGGGGGGCACTGAAGCTTTCTTT.

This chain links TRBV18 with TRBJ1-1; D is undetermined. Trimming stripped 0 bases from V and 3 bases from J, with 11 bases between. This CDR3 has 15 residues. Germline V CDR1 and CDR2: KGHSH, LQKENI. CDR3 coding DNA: TGTGCCAGCTCACCACCGGAAGGGAGGGACACTGAAGCTTTCTTT. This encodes CASSPPEGRDTEAFF.

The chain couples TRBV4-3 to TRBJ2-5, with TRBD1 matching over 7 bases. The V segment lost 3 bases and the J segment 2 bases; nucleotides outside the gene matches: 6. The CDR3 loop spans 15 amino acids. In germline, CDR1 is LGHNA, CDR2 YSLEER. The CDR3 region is CASSQGPDRQETQYF. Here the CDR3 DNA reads TGCGCCAGCAGCCAGGGTCCGGACAGGCAAGAGACCCAGTACTTC.

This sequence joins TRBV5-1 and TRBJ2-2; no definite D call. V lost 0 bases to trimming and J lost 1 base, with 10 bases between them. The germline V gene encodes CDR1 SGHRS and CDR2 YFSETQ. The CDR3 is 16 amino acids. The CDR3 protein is CASSLGGRVNTGELFF. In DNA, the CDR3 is TGCGCCAGCAGCTTGGGCGGAAGGGTGAACACCGGGGAGCTGTTTTTT. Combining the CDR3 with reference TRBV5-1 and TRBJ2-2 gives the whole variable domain KAGVTQTPRYLIKTRGQQVTLSCSPISGHRSVSWYQQTPGQGLQFLFEYFSETQRNKGNFPGRFSGRQFSNSRSEMNVSTLELGDSALYLCASSLGGRVNTGELFFGEGSRLTVL.

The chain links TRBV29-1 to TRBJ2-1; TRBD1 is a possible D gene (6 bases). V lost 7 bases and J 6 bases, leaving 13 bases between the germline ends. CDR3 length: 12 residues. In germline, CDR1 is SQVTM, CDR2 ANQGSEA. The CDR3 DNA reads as TGCAGCGCTAAACAGGGTTCCAATGAGCAGTTCTTC. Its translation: CSAKQGSNEQFF.

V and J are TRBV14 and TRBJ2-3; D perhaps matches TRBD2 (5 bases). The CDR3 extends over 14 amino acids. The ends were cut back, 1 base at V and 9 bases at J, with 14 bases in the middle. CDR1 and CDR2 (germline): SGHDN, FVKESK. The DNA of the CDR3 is TGTGCCAGCAGCCAAGCCGGGATTCTCGGGACGCAGTATTTT. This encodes CASSQAGILGTQYF.

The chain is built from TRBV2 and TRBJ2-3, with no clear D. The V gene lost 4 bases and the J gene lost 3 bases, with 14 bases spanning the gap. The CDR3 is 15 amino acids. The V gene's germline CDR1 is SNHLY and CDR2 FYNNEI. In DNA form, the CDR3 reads TGTGCCAGCAGTGGGGCAGGCCCTAGGACAGATACGCAGTATTTT. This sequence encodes CASSGAGPRTDTQYF.

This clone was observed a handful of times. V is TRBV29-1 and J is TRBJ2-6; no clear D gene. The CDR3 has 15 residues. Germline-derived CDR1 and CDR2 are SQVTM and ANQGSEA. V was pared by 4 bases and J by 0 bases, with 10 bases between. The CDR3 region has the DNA TGCAGCGTTGGGGCCAGCAGCTCTGGGGCCAACGTCCTGACTTTC. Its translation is CSVGASSSGANVLTF.

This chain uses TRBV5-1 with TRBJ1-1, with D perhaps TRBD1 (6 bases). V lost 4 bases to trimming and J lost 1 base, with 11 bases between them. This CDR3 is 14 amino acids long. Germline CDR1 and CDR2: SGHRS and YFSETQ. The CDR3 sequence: CASSRDKANTEAFF. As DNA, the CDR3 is TGCGCCAGCAGCAGGGACAAGGCGAACACTGAAGCTTTCTTT.

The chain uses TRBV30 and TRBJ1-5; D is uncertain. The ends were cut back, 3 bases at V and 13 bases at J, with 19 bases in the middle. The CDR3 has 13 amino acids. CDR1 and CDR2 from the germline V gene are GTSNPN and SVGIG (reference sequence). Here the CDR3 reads CAWSPHGGRAQHF. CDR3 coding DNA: TGTGCCTGGAGCCCCCACGGAGGTCGGGCACAGCATTTT.

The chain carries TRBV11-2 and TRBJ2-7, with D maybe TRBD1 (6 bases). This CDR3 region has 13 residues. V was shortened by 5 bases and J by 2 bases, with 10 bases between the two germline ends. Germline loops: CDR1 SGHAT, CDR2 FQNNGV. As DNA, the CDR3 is TGTGCCAGCAGCCGGACAGAGACCTACGAGCAGTACTTC. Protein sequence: CASSRTETYEQYF.

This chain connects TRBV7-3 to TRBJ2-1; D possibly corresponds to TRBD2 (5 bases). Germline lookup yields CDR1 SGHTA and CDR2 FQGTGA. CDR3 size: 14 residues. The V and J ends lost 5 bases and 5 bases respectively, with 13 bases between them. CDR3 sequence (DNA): TGTGCCAGCAGCCAAGGGCTAGCTCACAATGAGCAGTTCTTC. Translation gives CASSQGLAHNEQFF.

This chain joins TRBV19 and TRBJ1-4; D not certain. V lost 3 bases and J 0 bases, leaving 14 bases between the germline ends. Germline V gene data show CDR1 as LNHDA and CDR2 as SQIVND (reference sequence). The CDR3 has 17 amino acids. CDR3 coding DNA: TGTGCCAGTAGTATCGGACGAATGGGCCCAACTAATGAAAAACTGTTTTTT. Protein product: CASSIGRMGPTNEKLFF.

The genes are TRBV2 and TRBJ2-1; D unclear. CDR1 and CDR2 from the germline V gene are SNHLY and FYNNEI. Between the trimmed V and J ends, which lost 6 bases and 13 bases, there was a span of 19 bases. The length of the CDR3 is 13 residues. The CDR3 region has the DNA TGTGCCAGCAGCCCGGACCCACGCAGGCTACAGTTCTTC. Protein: CASSPDPRRLQFF.

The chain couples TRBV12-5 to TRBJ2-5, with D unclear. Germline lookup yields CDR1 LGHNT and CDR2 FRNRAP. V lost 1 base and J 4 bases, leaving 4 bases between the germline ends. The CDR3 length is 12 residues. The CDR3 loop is CASGLDSETQYF. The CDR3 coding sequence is TGTGCTAGTGGTTTGGATTCAGAGACCCAGTACTTC.

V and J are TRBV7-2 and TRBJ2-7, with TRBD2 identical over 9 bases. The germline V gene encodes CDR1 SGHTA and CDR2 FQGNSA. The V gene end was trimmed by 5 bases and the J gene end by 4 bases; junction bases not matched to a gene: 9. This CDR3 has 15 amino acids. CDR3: CASSPLTSGVYEQYF. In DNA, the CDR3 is TGTGCCAGCAGCCCTCTGACTAGCGGAGTATACGAGCAGTACTTC.